Listed below are T cell receptor beta chains from one sample, sequenced in a study of CD8+ T cells in alopecia areata. Sequenced by immunoSEQ multiplex PCR; TCRdb stores in-frame clones only, minus some. Of about 190,000 clones in the sample, around 60% were seen once. Sequenced here: CD4+ T cells sorted from blood, sampled at week 4, from a patient treated with tofacitinib. Receptors originate from a human donor with alopecia areata. Each CDR3 is given with its conserved first and last residue. A D gene is named only where the DNA matches it firmly. Size is omitted from some rows. Given values are once, few, many or a class for expanded clones.

J gene: TRBJ2-1; D gene: -; clone size: -; V gene: TRBV30; CDR3 protein: CAGERATYEQFF; CDR3 DNA: TGTGCCGGCGAGAGGGCCACGTATGAGCAGTTCTTC
J gene: TRBJ2-4; D gene: -; clone size: few; V gene: TRBV4-1; CDR3 protein: CASSQDPGVLAKNIQYF; CDR3 DNA: TGCGCCAGCAGCCAAGATCCCGGTGTACTAGCCAAAAACATTCAGTACTTC
J gene: TRBJ2-2; D gene: -; clone size: -; V gene: TRBV18; CDR3 protein: CASSRETGSNTGELFF; CDR3 DNA: TGTGCCAGCTCACGGGAGACCGGGTCGAACACCGGGGAGCTGTTTTTT
J gene: TRBJ2-6; D gene: -; clone size: -; V gene: TRBV6-5; CDR3 protein: CATAWGFSGANVLTF; CDR3 DNA: TGTGCCACCGCATGGGGTTTCTCTGGGGCCAACGTCCTGACTTTC
J gene: TRBJ1-4; D gene: -; clone size: few; V gene: TRBV29-1; CDR3 protein: CSVETFRGEKLFF; CDR3 DNA: TGCAGCGTTGAAACCTTCCGGGGCGAAAAACTGTTTTTT
J gene: TRBJ2-2; D gene: TRBD2; clone size: few; V gene: TRBV29-1; CDR3 protein: CSVGTAGGMFDWGELFF; CDR3 DNA: TGCAGCGTTGGTACAGCGGGAGGGATGTTTGATTGGGGGGAGCTGTTTTTT
J gene: TRBJ2-1; D gene: TRBD2; clone size: -; V gene: TRBV11-2; CDR3 protein: CASSSLAERPFF; CDR3 DNA: TGTGCCAGCAGCTCGCTAGCGGAACGGCCGTTCTTC
J gene: TRBJ2-7; D gene: -; clone size: -; V gene: TRBV20-1; CDR3 protein: CSAMGYEQYF; CDR3 DNA: TGCAGTGCTATGGGCTACGAGCAGTACTTC
J gene: TRBJ2-7; D gene: -; clone size: few; V gene: TRBV30; CDR3 protein: CAWSGTASYEQYF; CDR3 DNA: TGTGCCTGGAGTGGGACAGCTTCCTACGAGCAGTACTTC
J gene: TRBJ2-7; D gene: -; clone size: few; V gene: TRBV29-1; CDR3 protein: CSVAGHPRPRASYEQYF; CDR3 DNA: TGCAGCGTGGCGGGGCACCCTAGGCCGCGGGCCTCCTACGAGCAGTACTTC
J gene: TRBJ2-3; D gene: -; clone size: -; V gene: TRBV7-9; CDR3 protein: CASSEQAFRDTQYF; CDR3 DNA: TGTGCCAGCAGCGAACAGGCGTTCAGAGATACGCAGTATTTT
J gene: TRBJ2-1; D gene: -; clone size: -; V gene: TRBV6-1; CDR3 protein: CASSEWGEQFF; CDR3 DNA: TGTGCCAGCAGTGAATGGGGTGAGCAGTTCTTC
J gene: TRBJ2-5; D gene: TRBD2; clone size: few; V gene: TRBV4-1; CDR3 protein: CASSQGLAGWETQYF; CDR3 DNA: TGCGCCAGCAGCCAAGGACTAGCGGGATGGGAGACCCAGTACTTC
J gene: TRBJ2-3; D gene: TRBD2; clone size: once; V gene: TRBV7-2; CDR3 protein: CASRQGLAGGVDTQYF; CDR3 DNA: TGTGCCAGCAGACAAGGACTAGCGGGAGGAGTAGATACGCAGTATTTT
J gene: TRBJ2-3; D gene: -; clone size: -; V gene: TRBV25-1; CDR3 protein: CASTPTSTDTQYF; CDR3 DNA: TGTGCCAGCACACCTACGAGCACAGATACGCAGTATTTT
J gene: TRBJ2-5; D gene: TRBD1; clone size: -; V gene: TRBV30; CDR3 protein: CAGGRDQETQYF; CDR3 DNA: TGTGCAGGGGGCAGGGACCAAGAGACCCAGTACTTC
J gene: TRBJ1-3; D gene: -; clone size: few; V gene: TRBV30; CDR3 protein: CAWRAERGYGNTIYF; CDR3 DNA: TGTGCCTGGAGGGCCGAGCGAGGGTATGGAAACACCATATATTTT
J gene: TRBJ1-5; D gene: -; clone size: -; V gene: TRBV29-1; CDR3 protein: CSVGQRNQPQHF; CDR3 DNA: TGCAGCGTTGGGCAAAGAAATCAGCCCCAGCATTTT
J gene: TRBJ2-5; D gene: -; clone size: -; V gene: TRBV7-9; CDR3 protein: CASSHTVKGETQYF; CDR3 DNA: TGTGCCAGCAGCCACACAGTTAAAGGAGAGACCCAGTACTTC
J gene: TRBJ1-2; D gene: TRBD1; clone size: -; V gene: TRBV29-1; CDR3 protein: CSLSGTGDGYGYTF; CDR3 DNA: TGCAGCCTGTCCGGGACAGGGGATGGCTATGGCTACACCTTC
J gene: TRBJ2-3; D gene: TRBD1; clone size: -; V gene: TRBV10-3; CDR3 protein: CAISKKVDRGFTDTQYF; CDR3 DNA: TGTGCCATCAGTAAAAAGGTCGACAGGGGTTTTACAGATACGCAGTATTTT
J gene: TRBJ2-2; D gene: -; clone size: -; V gene: TRBV25-1; CDR3 protein: CASSQTGRTGELFF; CDR3 DNA: TGTGCCAGCAGTCAGACAGGGAGGACCGGGGAGCTGTTTTTT
J gene: TRBJ2-7; D gene: -; clone size: -; V gene: TRBV5-1; CDR3 protein: CASSQSAGPGEQYF; CDR3 DNA: TGCGCCAGCAGCCAGAGTGCGGGGCCGGGAGAGCAGTACTTC
J gene: TRBJ1-2; D gene: -; clone size: -; V gene: TRBV25-1; CDR3 protein: CASSEPGGLYGYTF; CDR3 DNA: TGTGCCAGCAGTGAACCGGGCGGCCTCTATGGCTACACCTTC
J gene: TRBJ2-5; D gene: -; clone size: -; V gene: TRBV27; CDR3 protein: CASSEQNQETQYF; CDR3 DNA: TGTGCCAGCAGTGAGCAGAACCAAGAGACCCAGTACTTC
J gene: TRBJ2-3; D gene: -; clone size: -; V gene: TRBV20-1; CDR3 protein: CSSLVDTQYF; CDR3 DNA: TGCAGTTCTCTGGTGGATACGCAGTATTTT
J gene: TRBJ2-7; D gene: TRBD1; clone size: few; V gene: TRBV7-2; CDR3 protein: CATGQGTYEQYF; CDR3 DNA: TGTGCCACGGGACAGGGCACCTACGAGCAGTACTTC
J gene: TRBJ1-5; D gene: -; clone size: few; V gene: TRBV5-8; CDR3 protein: CASSLKTYSNQPQHF; CDR3 DNA: TGTGCCAGCAGCTTGAAAACCTATAGCAATCAGCCCCAGCATTTT
J gene: TRBJ1-2; D gene: -; clone size: -; V gene: TRBV29-1; CDR3 protein: CSVEGQGVYGYTF; CDR3 DNA: TGCAGCGTTGAAGGCCAAGGAGTCTATGGCTACACCTTC